Given below is one TCR beta chain in context. The clone's antigen remains unknown. No base qualities exist here, and no much larger clone lies one base off it. The data belong to a study of blood T cell repertoires in COVID-19 (dated by TCRdb to between 2020 and 2021). Turning to the overall study: Samples covering the acute and convalescent phases of COVID-19 were provided by collaborators in the United States, Italy and Spain. The prospective study material was composed of cDNA or gDNA derived from T cells, B-cell-depleted T cells, or PBMCs. The dataset comprised deeply sampled blood TCRbeta repertoires from subjects exposed to, actively infected with, or recovered from COVID-19. The repertoires were released in a freely available public database intended as a resource for research on the immune response to SARS-CoV-2. Samples came from the ongoing ImmuneRACE study (first 160 participants) plus 1,254 subjects from 6 global collaborators. A de-identified subject ID, COVID-19 status, age in years and sex were almost always included in the sample metadata. Where available, HLA class I and class II types were obtained from metadata supplied by the sample provider rather than from assay-based typing.

What the authors observed across the whole study: Clinical and demographic metadata were provided uncurated, with the amount varying by source and participant.

The immunoSEQ Assay, a bias-controlled multiplex PCR, was used to amplify TCRbeta CDR3 regions from genomic DNA. The original pipeline was this. The number of nucleated cells in each sample was estimated by amplification of reference gene primers within the assay. Sequence reads were collapsed and filtered to measure the absolute abundance of every unique TCRbeta CDR3 rearrangement. For each sample, productive Simpson clonality was calculated by taking the square root of Simpson's diversity index across productive rearrangements. Entries here come from immuneACCESS through TCRdb and include only in-frame sequences with V and J called. Some clones fail to appear in such tables; in the studies checked, an unresolved V gene covers under half of the shortfall, and the cause of the remainder is unknown. The DNA gave D and trimming, while V, J and clone size come from that table. The sample table contains 100,000 to 150,000 clones; only one count was recorded for around two thirds of them. Jointly, the top ten make up approximately 2.3% of the sample.

Collaborating institutions collected whole blood in K2EDTA tubes following their own protocols. For TCRbeta analysis, collaborator samples were shipped as frozen whole blood, as isolated PBMCs, or as DNA extracted from either sample type. The sequence was collected from a woman in her 70s with acute or convalescent COVID-19. Sequencing was carried out using peripheral blood.

CDR3 region: CASSSGTGNEKLFF. The bases read TGTGCCAGCAGCTCCGGGACAGGGAATGAAAAACTGTTTTTT. The receptor chain draws on TRBV5-4 and TRBJ1-4; TRBD1 aligns with 9 central bases. Trimming takes 3 bases off V and 5 bases off J; junction bases not matched to a gene: 2. The CDR3 has 14 amino acids, counting the end cysteine and phenylalanine. This entry keeps only the CDR3 DNA: 42 bases, framed from base 1. CDR1 SGHNT and CDR2 YYREEE are derived from the germline V gene (reference sequence). With the rest looked up from the reference TRBV5-4 and TRBJ1-4 genes rather than sequenced, the full variable domain is ETGVTQSPTHLIKTRGQQVTLRCSSQSGHNTVSWYQQALGQGPQFIFQYYREEENGRGNFPPRFSGLQFPNYSSELNVNALELDDSALYLCASSSGTGNEKLFFGSGTQLSVL.